This TCR beta chain was obtained from a study of response to subunit inactivated influenza vaccine. J lost 5 bases, V lost 0 bases, and 6 bases had no gene match. In germline, CDR1 is SGHRS, CDR2 YFSETQ. The CDR3 runs 15 residues. TCRdb fed the RT-PCR reads into MiXCR, producing one record per CDR3 protein. Of around 580,000 distinct CDR3 sequences listed, 14% are singletons. This clonotype occurred many times. What it binds is unknown. Points from the study as a whole: Few additional T cells are recruited per seasonal influenza vaccination, authors suggested.

This rearrangement joins TRBV5-1 to TRBJ2-7; 9 nucleotides line up with TRBD1. The sample was PBMCs from blood, taken about 13 days after vaccination. The sequence came from a man aged 50 or older who received an inactivated influenza vaccine. The CDR3 bases are TGCGCCAGCAGCTTGGTTCCGGGACAGGGACACGAGCAGTACTTC. It is translated as CASSLVPGQGHEQYF.